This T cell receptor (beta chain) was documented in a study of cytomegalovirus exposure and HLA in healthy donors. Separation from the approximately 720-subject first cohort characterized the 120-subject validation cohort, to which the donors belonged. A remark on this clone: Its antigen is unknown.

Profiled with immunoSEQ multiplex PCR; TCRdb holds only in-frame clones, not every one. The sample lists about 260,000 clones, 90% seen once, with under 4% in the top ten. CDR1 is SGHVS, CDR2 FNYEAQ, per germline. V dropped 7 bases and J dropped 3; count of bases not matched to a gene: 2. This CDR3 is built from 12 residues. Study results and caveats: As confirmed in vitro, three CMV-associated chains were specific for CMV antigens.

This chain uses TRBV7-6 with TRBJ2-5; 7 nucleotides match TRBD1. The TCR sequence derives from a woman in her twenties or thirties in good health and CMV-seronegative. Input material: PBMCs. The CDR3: CASKGQEETQYF. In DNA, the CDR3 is TGTGCCAGCAAAGGACAGGAAGAGACCCAGTACTTC.